A single sample is the source of the 23 T cell receptor beta chains below, sequenced in a study of blood T cell repertoires in COVID-19. The data were produced by immunoSEQ multiplex PCR, yet TCRdb's version contains in-frame clones alone and is incomplete. The repertoire holds some 50,000 clones, with around 78% as singletons. Sequenced: peripheral blood. The receptors shown here come from a human donor in a cohort sampled during active COVID-19.

This clone turned up a few times. The rearrangement joins TRBV25-1 to TRBJ1-1; D not certain. Germline V gene lookup returns CDR1 MGHDK and CDR2 SYGVNS. V was cut by 6 bases and J by 3 bases, with 11 bases left in between. CDR3 length equals 13 residues. CDR3 in amino acids: CASSPSVYTEAFF. CDR3 DNA: TGTGCCAGCAGCCCGTCAGTGTACACTGAAGCTTTCTTT. The full variable domain, with the rest looked up from reference TRBV25-1 and TRBJ1-1, is EADIYQTPRYLVIGTGKKITLECSQTMGHDKMYWYQQDPGMELHLIHYSYGVNSTEKGDLSSESTVSRIRTEHFPLTLESARPSHTSQYLCASSPSVYTEAFFGQGTRLTVV.

V usage is TRBV6-6 and J usage is TRBJ1-4; D unclear. V was clipped by 7 bases and J by 3 bases, with 15 bases between them. The CDR3 covers 15 residues. Per germline, CDR1 MNHNY and CDR2 SVGAGI (reference sequence). The CDR3 DNA sequence: TGTGCCAGCATGTACCGCGCATTTGCTAATGAAAAACTGTTTTTT. It codes for CASMYRAFANEKLFF.

This clone is medium-sized in the sample. The gene calls are TRBV2 and TRBJ2-7, with TRBD2 matching over 9 bases. J lost 5 bases, V lost 3 bases, and 8 bases had no gene match. This CDR3 comprises 15 residues. Per germline, CDR1 SNHLY and CDR2 FYNNEI. For the CDR3, the DNA is TGTGCCAGCAGTGATTTGGTAGCGGGAGACCACGAGCAGTACTTC. This encodes CASSDLVAGDHEQYF.

This rearrangement joins TRBV27 to TRBJ1-5; TRBD1 aligns across 8 bases. V gave up 6 bases and J gave up 7 bases; unmatched junction bases: 5. Germline CDR1 MNHEY, CDR2 SMNVEV (reference sequence). This CDR3 has 13 residues. CDR3 region: CASSLTGEQPQHF. The CDR3 region has the DNA TGTGCCAGCAGCTTGACAGGGGAGCAGCCCCAGCATTTT.

The genes are TRBV4-3 and TRBJ1-2; D is uncertain. Trimming cost V 1 base and J 5 bases, with 5 bases left between them. There are 12 residues in the CDR3. CDR1 is LGHNA and CDR2 is YSLEER in the germline V gene. The CDR3 sequence: CASSQGAYGYTF. CDR3 bases: TGCGCCAGCAGCCAAGGGGCTTATGGCTACACCTTC.

The chain is built from TRBV19 and TRBJ2-7, with TRBD1 identical over 9 bases. This CDR3 contains 15 residues. Looked up from germline, CDR1 is LNHDA and CDR2 is SQIVND (reference sequence). Germline trimming cut 5 bases from V and 3 bases from J; bases unmatched to any gene: 8. CDR3 amino acids: CASSWSGQGYYEQYF. CDR3 nucleotide sequence: TGTGCCAGTAGTTGGTCTGGACAGGGGTACTACGAGCAGTACTTC.

This clone showed up just once. V is TRBV2 and J is TRBJ1-2; D call uncertain. The germline V gene encodes CDR1 SNHLY and CDR2 FYNNEI. V lost 8 bases to trimming and J lost 8 bases, with 21 bases between them. The CDR3 length is 14 residues. The CDR3 loop reads CASRGPLATRGYTF. The CDR3 DNA sequence: TGTGCCAGCCGAGGTCCGCTAGCGACTAGGGGCTACACCTTC. Supplemented by reference TRBV2 and TRBJ1-2, the full variable domain reads EPEVTQTPSHQVTQMGQEVILRCVPISNHLYFYWYRQILGQKVEFLVSFYNNEISEKSEIFDDQFSVERPDGSNFTLKIRSTKLEDSAMYFCASRGPLATRGYTFGSGTRLTVV.

This clone occurred a few times. V and J are TRBV3-1 (or the pseudogene TRBV3-2) and TRBJ1-2; possible D gene TRBD1, 6 bases. V gave up 4 bases and J gave up 0 bases, with 9 bases separating them. The CDR3 covers 14 residues. CDR1 and CDR2 (germline): LGHDT, YNNKEL (reference sequence). CDR3 protein: CASSLGTSNYGYTF. CDR3 nucleotides: TGTGCCAGCAGCCTCGGGACATCTAACTATGGCTACACCTTC.

The genes are TRBV4-1 and TRBJ1-2; 7 bases agree with TRBD1. Looked up from germline, CDR1 is MGHRA and CDR2 is YSYEKL. With V trimmed by 2 bases and J by 6 bases, 6 bases remained unmatched. This CDR3 spans 14 amino acids. This chain's CDR3 is CASSQPKQGNGYTF. DNA for the CDR3: TGCGCCAGCAGCCAACCTAAACAGGGGAATGGCTACACCTTC.

The rearrangement uses TRBV9 and TRBJ1-1, with D possibly matching TRBD1 (6 bases). The germline V gene has CDR1 SGDLS and CDR2 YYNGEE. V lost 4 bases and J 2 bases, leaving 18 bases between the germline ends. This CDR3 has 16 residues. The CDR3 here is CASSNLQGLRNTEAFF. The CDR3, as DNA: TGTGCCAGCAGCAATCTACAGGGTCTCCGCAACACTGAAGCTTTCTTT.

The chain carries TRBV7-9 and TRBJ2-7; a possible D gene is TRBD2 (5 bases). This CDR3 spans 15 amino acids. Trimming shortened V by 7 bases and J by 6 bases, and 22 bases separated the two germline ends. CDR1 and CDR2 from the germline V gene are SEHNR and FQNEAQ (reference sequence). CDR3 DNA: TGTGCCAGCACCTCATCCGGGCTAGCCCCTGGCGAGCAGTACTTC. Amino acid sequence: CASTSSGLAPGEQYF.

This chain connects TRBV6-1 to TRBJ1-5, with D possibly matching TRBD1 (5 bases). Trimming stripped 3 bases from V and 4 bases from J, with 13 bases between. The length of the CDR3 is 15 residues. Germline V lookup: CDR1 MNHNS, CDR2 SASEGT. DNA for the CDR3: TGTGCCAGCAGTGAGGCCGGGGGGACTAATCAGCCCCAGCATTTT. This sequence encodes CASSEAGGTNQPQHF.

The rearrangement joins TRBV18 to TRBJ2-7; the match to TRBD1 covers 8 bases. The CDR3 is 14 residues long. The V gene's germline CDR1 is KGHSH and CDR2 LQKENI. The trim removed 6 bases at V and 2 bases at J, leaving 6 bases unmatched. In DNA, the CDR3 is TGTGCCAGCTCCCAGATGACAGGGGCCTACGAGCAGTACTTC. Residues: CASSQMTGAYEQYF.

The chain carries TRBV7-9 and TRBJ2-6; 9 nucleotides line up with TRBD1. The ends lost 4 bases at V and 0 bases at J; junction bases unmatched: 1. The germline V gene has CDR1 SEHNR and CDR2 FQNEAQ (reference sequence). This CDR3 comprises 16 residues. The CDR3 loop reads CASSSGQGSGANVLTF. In DNA, the CDR3 is TGTGCCAGCAGCTCGGGACAGGGCTCTGGGGCCAACGTCCTGACTTTC.

The table lists this clone with a count of one. This rearrangement joins TRBV5-1 to TRBJ1-1, with D possibly being TRBD1 (5 bases). Deletions cut 1 base from V and 0 bases from J, with 10 bases between. The germline V gene encodes CDR1 SGHRS and CDR2 YFSETQ. The CDR3 runs 15 residues. CDR3 sequence reads: CASSLQAGMNTEAFF. The CDR3 DNA reads as TGCGCCAGCAGCTTGCAAGCAGGGATGAACACTGAAGCTTTCTTT.

A few counts support this clone. The chain combines TRBV6-6 with TRBJ1-5; 9 nucleotides align to TRBD1. Germline V gene data show CDR1 as MNHNY and CDR2 as SVGAGI (reference sequence). The length of the CDR3 is 16 residues. Losses at the gene ends were 2 bases for V and 7 bases for J; bases not matched to a gene: 9. This CDR3 reads CASSYPGQGTQQPQHF. CDR3 in DNA: TGTGCCAGCAGTTACCCCGGACAGGGGACGCAACAGCCCCAGCATTTT.

In this sample, this clone is medium-sized. The CDR3 coding sequence is TGTGCCAGCAGAACGACAGGTTTTAGCAATCAGCCCCAGCATTTT. Amino acids: CASRTTGFSNQPQHF. This rearrangement joins TRBV28 to TRBJ1-5, with D possibly matching TRBD1 (6 bases). V was clipped by 6 bases and J by 0 bases, with 12 bases between them. The CDR3 is 15 residues long. Germline V CDR1 and CDR2: MDHEN, SYDVKM.

The chain recombines TRBV7-9 with TRBJ1-1, with a possible D match to TRBD1 (5 bases). The germline gives CDR1 SEHNR, CDR2 FQNEAQ (reference sequence). The CDR3 is 15 residues long. V gave up 1 base and J gave up 8 bases, with 17 bases separating them. CDR3 amino acids: CASSLEYRPLIEAFF. Written as DNA, the CDR3 is TGTGCCAGCAGCTTAGAGTACAGGCCCCTAATCGAAGCTTTCTTT.

This sequence joins TRBV27 and TRBJ2-7; possibly TRBD1 for D (6 bases). Germline assignment: CDR1 MNHEY and CDR2 SMNVEV (reference sequence). The CDR3 consists of 15 residues. Trimming took 4 bases from V and 1 from J, leaving 14 bases between them. The CDR3, as DNA: TGTGCCAGCAGTTCCCCCGGGACACAATCCTACGAGCAGTACTTC. Protein sequence: CASSSPGTQSYEQYF.

V and J are TRBV15 and TRBJ1-4; 12 bases agree with TRBD1. V lost 5 bases, J lost 8 bases, and 0 bases stayed unmatched. The CDR3 extends over 13 amino acids. Germline V CDR1 and CDR2: LNHNV, YYDKDF (reference sequence). The CDR3 DNA reads TGTGCCACCAGCGGGACAGGGGGCGAAAAACTGTTTTTT. It yields the protein CATSGTGGEKLFF.

The chain recombines TRBV27 with TRBJ2-3; a possible D gene is TRBD2 (5 bases). Germline V gene lookup returns CDR1 MNHEY and CDR2 SMNVEV (reference sequence). The V end was cut by 0 bases, the J end by 10 bases, with 20 bases between. CDR3 length: 16 amino acids. CDR3: CASSLSRSASRGAQYF. The CDR3 bases are TGTGCCAGCAGTTTATCTCGGAGCGCTAGCCGAGGTGCGCAGTATTTT.

The rearrangement joins TRBV4-1 to TRBJ2-7, with TRBD1 matching 12 bases. Trimming cost V 3 bases and J 6 bases; bases outside gene matches: 9. This CDR3 is 16 amino acids long. Germline V gene data show CDR1 as MGHRA and CDR2 as YSYEKL. The CDR3 sequence: CASSQRDRGLEGEQYF. CDR3 coding DNA: TGCGCCAGCAGCCAGCGGGACAGGGGGCTAGAGGGCGAGCAGTACTTC.

This chain uses TRBV7-9 with TRBJ2-1, with TRBD2 as a possible D gene (6 bases). V was clipped by 0 bases and J by 3 bases, with 12 bases between them. The CDR3 consists of 16 residues. Germline V gene data show CDR1 as SEHNR and CDR2 as FQNEAQ (reference sequence). The CDR3 protein is CASSLAAGTRYNEQFF. Written as DNA, the CDR3 is TGTGCCAGCAGCTTAGCCGCGGGAACACGCTACAATGAGCAGTTCTTC.